These 13 T cell receptor beta chains were sequenced from one sample in a study of cytotoxic CD8 clonotypes in ibrutinib-treated CLL. The protocol was immunoSEQ multiplex PCR, while the TCRdb copy is restricted to in-frame clones and leaves out a portion. The sample yields 150,000 to 200,000 clones, around three quarters seen once. The material sequenced was PBMCs, taken after 24 months of ibrutinib treatment. The receptor source for this set is a human donor with chronic lymphocytic leukemia.

This sequence joins TRBV9 and TRBJ1-1; D unclear. This CDR3 contains 13 residues. In germline, CDR1 is SGDLS, CDR2 YYNGEE. Between the trimmed V and J ends, which lost 0 bases and 1 base, there was a span of 4 bases. DNA of the CDR3: TGTGCCAGCAGCGTAGTAACGAACACTGAAGCTTTCTTT. Its protein is CASSVVTNTEAFF.

The chain is built from TRBV4-2 and TRBJ2-7; no clear D gene. The CDR3 is made up of 14 amino acids. Germline values: CDR1 LGHNA, CDR2 YNFKEQ. V was shortened by 1 base and J by 4 bases, with 11 bases between the two germline ends. In DNA form, the CDR3 reads TGTGCCAGCAGCCAAGTGAGTAGAAGTTACGAGCAGTACTTC. This codes for CASSQVSRSYEQYF.

This clone has just a few counts. The chain couples TRBV19 to TRBJ2-1, with D hard to call. Trimming removed 5 bases at V and 7 bases at J, with 21 bases between. Germline assignment: CDR1 LNHDA and CDR2 SQIVND (reference sequence). The length of the CDR3 is 16 residues. The CDR3 nucleotides are TGTGCCAGTAGTCCTCAGCCCTACCGGGTGAGGAATGAGCAGTTCTTC. It specifies CASSPQPYRVRNEQFF.

Only a few counts were recorded for this clone. This chain connects TRBV7-3 to TRBJ2-5, with D hard to call. The CDR3 extends over 13 amino acids. Germline loops: CDR1 SGHTA, CDR2 FQGTGA. Trimming took off 2 bases at V and 2 bases at J, with 6 bases between the two ends. Here the CDR3 reads CASSLAAQETQYF. The CDR3 coding sequence is TGTGCCAGCAGCTTAGCGGCTCAAGAGACCCAGTACTTC.

This clone was seen a few times. This rearrangement joins TRBV6-1 to TRBJ2-7, with D possibly matching TRBD2 (5 bases). CDR3 size: 13 residues. The V end lost 6 bases, the J end lost 3 bases, and 12 bases lay between the germline ends. Per the germline V gene, CDR1 is MNHNS and CDR2 is SASEGT. The CDR3 loop is CASSSGNLYEQYF. For the CDR3, the DNA is TGTGCCAGCAGCTCCGGGAACCTCTACGAGCAGTACTTC.

V gene TRBV6-5 combines with J gene TRBJ2-5; TRBD1 matches 8 bases. V gave up 4 bases and J gave up 4 bases; unmatched junction bases: 8. Germline CDR1 is MNHEY and CDR2 is SVGAGI. This CDR3 has 15 residues. CDR3 in DNA: TGTGCCAGCAGTTTCCGCAGGGGGCGTTTAGAGACCCAGTACTTC. It specifies CASSFRRGRLETQYF.

The chain joins TRBV27 to TRBJ2-1; D uncertain. Trimming shortened V by 2 bases and J by 6 bases, and 8 bases separated the two germline ends. This CDR3 is built from 13 residues. Germline-derived CDR1 and CDR2 are MNHEY and SMNVEV (reference sequence). This CDR3 reads CASSLRGFNEQFF. CDR3 bases: TGTGCCAGCAGTTTAAGAGGATTCAATGAGCAGTTCTTC.

This clone was seen a handful of times. The rearrangement joins TRBV19 to TRBJ1-5, with a weak D call TRBD1 (5 bases). The CDR3 contains 18 residues. V lost 5 bases to trimming and J lost 2 bases, with 22 bases between them. Germline CDR1 is LNHDA and CDR2 is SQIVND (reference sequence). The CDR3 DNA is TGTGCCAGTAGTCTTTCAGGGATGACTGAGGCAGGCAATCAGCCCCAGCATTTT. Its protein is CASSLSGMTEAGNQPQHF. The variable domain in full, with the rest retrieved from reference TRBV19 and TRBJ1-5, is DGGITQSPKYLFRKEGQNVTLSCEQNLNHDAMYWYRQDPGQGLRLIYYSQIVNDFQKGDIAEGYSVSREKKESFPLTVTSAQKNPTAFYLCASSLSGMTEAGNQPQHFGDGTRLSIL.

J is TRBJ2-1 and V is TRBV4-3; perhaps TRBD2 as D (5 bases). Germline V CDR1 and CDR2: LGHNA, YSLEER. The CDR3 loop spans 18 amino acids. V was pared by 3 bases and J by 0 bases, with 18 bases between. CDR3 bases: TGCGCCAGCAGCCAGACTTTAAGCGGAACAAGCTCCTACAATGAGCAGTTCTTC. It translates to CASSQTLSGTSSYNEQFF.

The chain uses TRBV4-3 and TRBJ2-7; 7 bases are a match to TRBD2. The CDR3 extends over 15 amino acids. Germline assignment: CDR1 LGHNA and CDR2 YSLEER. J gave up 2 bases and V 3 bases, and 7 bases lay outside the gene matches. The CDR3 sequence: CASSQGGTSAYEQYF. The DNA for the CDR3 is TGCGCCAGCAGCCAGGGGGGGACGAGCGCCTACGAGCAGTACTTC.

This sequence joins TRBV5-1 and TRBJ2-1; 14 bases are a match to TRBD2. Germline CDR1 and CDR2: SGHRS and YFSETQ. V lost 4 bases and J lost 2; bases outside the gene matches: 5. This CDR3 is built from 17 residues. CDR3 sequence reads: CASSMGLAGATYNEQFF. The CDR3 nucleotides are TGCGCCAGCAGCATGGGACTAGCGGGGGCTACCTACAATGAGCAGTTCTTC.

This clone has just a few counts. The chain couples TRBV10-3 to TRBJ1-1; D possibly corresponds to TRBD1 (6 bases). Germline loops: CDR1 ENHRY, CDR2 SYGVKD. The V gene lost 2 bases and the J gene lost 11 bases, with 12 bases spanning the gap. The CDR3 sequence is 12 residues long. In DNA form, the CDR3 reads TGTGCCATCAGTGAGGGGTACAGGGACGCTTTCTTT. Encoded protein: CAISEGYRDAFF.

The chain carries TRBV10-1 and TRBJ1-1; D is undetermined. Trimming removed 4 bases at V and 1 base at J, with 4 bases between. Looked up from germline, CDR1 is WNHNN and CDR2 is SYGVQD (reference sequence). The CDR3 consists of 12 residues. CDR3 sequence: CASSGQNTEAFF. In nucleotides, the CDR3 is TGCGCCAGCAGTGGACAGAACACTGAAGCTTTCTTT.